This T cell receptor beta chain was recorded in a study of metastatic and nonmetastatic thyroid tumors. Overall study: Comparison of repertoires was carried out across blood and tumor or nodule tissue from malignant and benign thyroid patients.

The CDR3 is made up of 16 amino acids. Germline CDR1 is MDHEN and CDR2 is SYDVKM. Study-wide results and limits: As reported, TCR beta diversity in blood and tumor was significantly higher in malignant thyroid tumors than in benign nodules.

For this clone: Its antigen is still unknown. At one boundary the junction diverges from the germline segment, which might be a read error.

All patients were untreated before thyroid surgery. TCRdb used MiXCR to call clones anew from the PCR reads. Of thousands of clones in the sample, around 28% were seen once. The sequenced material came from tumor tissue. The chain combines TRBV28 with TRBJ2-6, with D possibly TRBD1 on 6 matching bases. The sequence derives from a female donor with papillary thyroid cancer or a benign thyroid nodule (not recorded which). Some clones in this sample may be carry-over from other donors' samples. CDR3 nucleotides: TGTGCCAGCAGTTTGGGACATATCTCTGGGGACAACGTTCTGACTTTC. This sequence encodes CASSLGHISGDNVLTF.